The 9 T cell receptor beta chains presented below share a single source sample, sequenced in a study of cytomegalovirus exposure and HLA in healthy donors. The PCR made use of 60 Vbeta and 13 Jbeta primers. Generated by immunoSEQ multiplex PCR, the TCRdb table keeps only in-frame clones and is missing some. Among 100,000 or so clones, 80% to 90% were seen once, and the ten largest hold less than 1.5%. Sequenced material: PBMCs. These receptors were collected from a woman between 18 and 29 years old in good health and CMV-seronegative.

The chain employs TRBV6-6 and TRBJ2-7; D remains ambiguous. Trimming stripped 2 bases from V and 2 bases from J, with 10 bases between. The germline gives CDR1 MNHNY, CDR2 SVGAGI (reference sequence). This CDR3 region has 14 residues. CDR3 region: CASSYELSPYEQYF. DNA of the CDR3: TGTGCCAGCAGTTACGAACTAAGCCCCTACGAGCAGTACTTC.

CDR3 amino acids: CASSRADYEQYF. Written as DNA, the CDR3 is TGTGCCAGTAGTCGTGCAGACTACGAGCAGTACTTC. This chain connects TRBV19 to TRBJ2-7; unclear D gene. The ends were cut back, 5 bases at V and 3 bases at J, with 8 bases in the middle. The germline V gene has CDR1 LNHDA and CDR2 SQIVND (reference sequence). This CDR3 is built from 12 residues. Filled out from reference TRBV19 and TRBJ2-7, the complete variable domain reads DGGITQSPKYLFRKEGQNVTLSCEQNLNHDAMYWYRQDPGQGLRLIYYSQIVNDFQKGDIAEGYSVSREKKESFPLTVTSAQKNPTAFYLCASSRADYEQYFGPGTRLTVT.

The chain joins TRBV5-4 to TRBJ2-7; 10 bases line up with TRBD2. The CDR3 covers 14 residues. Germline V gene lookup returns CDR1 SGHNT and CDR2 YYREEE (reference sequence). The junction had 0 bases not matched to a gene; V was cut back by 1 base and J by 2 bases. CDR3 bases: TGTGCCAGCAGCTTGAGCGGGGGGGCCTACGAGCAGTACTTC. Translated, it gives CASSLSGGAYEQYF.

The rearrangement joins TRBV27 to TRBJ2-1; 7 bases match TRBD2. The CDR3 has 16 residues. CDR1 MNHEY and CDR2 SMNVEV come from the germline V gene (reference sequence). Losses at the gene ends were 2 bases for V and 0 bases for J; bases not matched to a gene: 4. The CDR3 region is CASSLVPSGSYNEQFF. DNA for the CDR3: TGTGCCAGCAGTTTAGTGCCTAGCGGCTCCTACAATGAGCAGTTCTTC.

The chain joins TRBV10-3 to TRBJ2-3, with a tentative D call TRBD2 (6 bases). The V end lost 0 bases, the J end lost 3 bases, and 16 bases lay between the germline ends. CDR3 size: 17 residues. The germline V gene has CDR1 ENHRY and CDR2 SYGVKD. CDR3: CAISESKGRYLTDTQYF. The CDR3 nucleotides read TGTGCCATCAGTGAGTCAAAGGGGAGGTATTTGACAGATACGCAGTATTTT.

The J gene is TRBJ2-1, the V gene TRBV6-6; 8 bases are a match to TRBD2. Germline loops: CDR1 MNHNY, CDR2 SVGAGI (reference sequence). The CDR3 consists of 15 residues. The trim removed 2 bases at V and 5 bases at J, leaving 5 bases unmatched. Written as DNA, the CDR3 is TGTGCCAGCAGTTACGACTCGGGAGGGGACAATGAGCAGTTCTTC. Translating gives CASSYDSGGDNEQFF.

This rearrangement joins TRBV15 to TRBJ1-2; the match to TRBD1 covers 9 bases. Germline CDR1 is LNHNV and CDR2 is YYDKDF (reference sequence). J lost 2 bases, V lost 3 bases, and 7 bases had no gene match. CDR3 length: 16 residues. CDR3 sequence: CATSRVRDRANYGYTF. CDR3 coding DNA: TGTGCCACCAGCAGGGTTCGGGACAGGGCAAACTATGGCTACACCTTC.

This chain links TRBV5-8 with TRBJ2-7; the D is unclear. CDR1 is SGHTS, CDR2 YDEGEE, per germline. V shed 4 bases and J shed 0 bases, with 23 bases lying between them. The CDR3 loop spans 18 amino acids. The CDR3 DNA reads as TGTGCCAGCAGCACGCCGGTAGAAACGTTTTCGGTCTCCTACGAGCAGTACTTC. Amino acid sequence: CASSTPVETFSVSYEQYF.

The CDR3 spells CASSLVPGRDTQYF. CDR3 in DNA: TGTGCCAGCAGCTTGGTTCCAGGGAGGGATACGCAGTATTTT. This chain connects TRBV5-6 to TRBJ2-3, with D perhaps matching TRBD2 (6 bases). Germline V CDR1 and CDR2: SGHDT, YYEEEE. The CDR3 loop spans 14 amino acids. With 0 bases removed from V and 6 bases from J, the gap between germline ends came to 11 bases.